A selection of T cell receptor beta chains follows, all from one sample in a study of CXCR3-negative and CXCR3-positive naive CD8 T cells. TCRdb derives one entry per CDR3 protein from the 5' RACE reads, leaving out DNA. The listing records tens of thousands of distinct CDR3 sequences. The specimen was naive CXCR3- CD8+ T cells from blood. These TCRs come from a human donor in good health. Some clones in this sample may be carry-over from other donors' samples. Each CDR3 is given with its conserved first and last residue. The order of the fields is J gene, clone size, CDR3 length, V gene, CDR3 protein. The size field is filled for only some rows; it gives once, few, many or a size class.

j_call: TRBJ1-2
clone_size: .
cdr3_length: 15
v_call: TRBV28
cdr3_aa: CASSLYPGLNYGYTF

j_call: TRBJ2-3
clone_size: .
cdr3_length: 17
v_call: TRBV28
cdr3_aa: CASSFLTLVRSTDTQYF

j_call: TRBJ1-1
clone_size: .
cdr3_length: 13
v_call: TRBV6-4
cdr3_aa: CASSDTGSTEAFF

j_call: TRBJ2-5
clone_size: .
cdr3_length: 12
v_call: TRBV2
cdr3_aa: CATNGHQETQYF

j_call: TRBJ1-1
clone_size: .
cdr3_length: 14
v_call: TRBV5-5
cdr3_aa: CASSLAGGYTEAFF

j_call: TRBJ2-7
clone_size: .
cdr3_length: 12
v_call: TRBV29-1
cdr3_aa: CSAGDGPYEQYF

j_call: TRBJ1-1
clone_size: medium-sized
cdr3_length: 13
v_call: TRBV7-3
cdr3_aa: CASSGQGGTEAFF

j_call: TRBJ2-1
clone_size: .
cdr3_length: 15
v_call: TRBV5-1
cdr3_aa: CASSFPGDTGNEQFF

j_call: TRBJ2-7
clone_size: .
cdr3_length: 14
v_call: TRBV7-6
cdr3_aa: CASSEGQGSNEQYF

j_call: TRBJ1-5
clone_size: .
cdr3_length: 14
v_call: TRBV20-1
cdr3_aa: CSARIERGSQPQHF

j_call: TRBJ2-7
clone_size: .
cdr3_length: 13
v_call: TRBV5-6
cdr3_aa: CASSSDIAYEQYF

j_call: TRBJ2-1
clone_size: .
cdr3_length: 18
v_call: TRBV7-6
cdr3_aa: CASSFGTPARHPDNEQFF

j_call: TRBJ2-3
clone_size: .
cdr3_length: 17
v_call: TRBV5-1
cdr3_aa: CASSFTETSGATDTQYF

j_call: TRBJ1-2
clone_size: .
cdr3_length: 16
v_call: TRBV6-2/TRBV6-3
cdr3_aa: CASSTKISGQHYGYTF

j_call: TRBJ1-1
clone_size: .
cdr3_length: 17
v_call: TRBV7-9
cdr3_aa: CASSPGPTGDMNTEAFF

j_call: TRBJ1-3
clone_size: .
cdr3_length: 19
v_call: TRBV29-1
cdr3_aa: CSVEDAVPGGMSSGNTIYF

j_call: TRBJ2-3
clone_size: .
cdr3_length: 16
v_call: TRBV7-2
cdr3_aa: CASSLGGDLSTDTQYF

j_call: TRBJ2-2
clone_size: .
cdr3_length: 16
v_call: TRBV7-6
cdr3_aa: CASSLAPDGVSGELFF

j_call: TRBJ1-2
clone_size: .
cdr3_length: 14
v_call: TRBV7-2
cdr3_aa: CASSSLPRDYGYTF

j_call: TRBJ2-7
clone_size: .
cdr3_length: 18
v_call: TRBV4-2
cdr3_aa: CASSQEAGQAGGPYEQYF

j_call: TRBJ2-1
clone_size: medium-sized
cdr3_length: 15
v_call: TRBV7-3
cdr3_aa: CASSLMTDSYNEQFF

j_call: TRBJ2-3
clone_size: .
cdr3_length: 16
v_call: TRBV7-2
cdr3_aa: CASSNSGGLHPLAQYF

j_call: TRBJ2-7
clone_size: .
cdr3_length: 13
v_call: TRBV20-1
cdr3_aa: CSASPTGPYEQYF

j_call: TRBJ2-7
clone_size: .
cdr3_length: 15
v_call: TRBV13
cdr3_aa: CASSSTGTASYEQYF

j_call: TRBJ2-5
clone_size: .
cdr3_length: 11
v_call: TRBV29-1
cdr3_aa: CSGEMGETQYF

j_call: TRBJ2-2
clone_size: .
cdr3_length: 16
v_call: TRBV29-1
cdr3_aa: CSVIIGAGTNTGELFF

j_call: TRBJ2-7
clone_size: .
cdr3_length: 14
v_call: TRBV4-1
cdr3_aa: CASSVTTGAYEQYF

j_call: TRBJ2-3
clone_size: .
cdr3_length: 15
v_call: TRBV5-1
cdr3_aa: CASSPITGPTDTQYF

j_call: TRBJ2-7
clone_size: .
cdr3_length: 14
v_call: TRBV28
cdr3_aa: CASVGPSFSVEQYF

j_call: TRBJ2-3
clone_size: .
cdr3_length: 15
v_call: TRBV6-1
cdr3_aa: CASRLGLAGADTQYF

j_call: TRBJ2-7
clone_size: medium-sized
cdr3_length: 17
v_call: TRBV28
cdr3_aa: CASSFRVHSGETYEQYF

j_call: TRBJ2-1
clone_size: .
cdr3_length: 16
v_call: TRBV20-1
cdr3_aa: CSASVPFSGDYNEQFF

j_call: TRBJ2-5
clone_size: .
cdr3_length: 14
v_call: TRBV5-1
cdr3_aa: CASSLRANQETQYF

j_call: TRBJ2-1
clone_size: medium-sized
cdr3_length: 15
v_call: TRBV27
cdr3_aa: CASRLPGQGYNEQFF

j_call: TRBJ2-7
clone_size: medium-sized
cdr3_length: 14
v_call: TRBV11-2
cdr3_aa: CASSLGGGAYEQYF

j_call: TRBJ2-7
clone_size: .
cdr3_length: 17
v_call: TRBV13
cdr3_aa: CASSLGPGDRSSYEQYF

j_call: TRBJ1-1
clone_size: .
cdr3_length: 12
v_call: TRBV20-1
cdr3_aa: CSATRRDTEAFF

j_call: TRBJ2-3
clone_size: .
cdr3_length: 13
v_call: TRBV7-6
cdr3_aa: CASSLVGTDTQYF

j_call: TRBJ2-7
clone_size: .
cdr3_length: 13
v_call: TRBV5-1
cdr3_aa: CASSLVADYEQYF

j_call: TRBJ2-1
clone_size: .
cdr3_length: 14
v_call: TRBV20-1
cdr3_aa: CSARDWQGRDEQFF

j_call: TRBJ2-7
clone_size: .
cdr3_length: 15
v_call: TRBV3-1
cdr3_aa: CASSPIGQGDYEQYF

j_call: TRBJ2-5
clone_size: .
cdr3_length: 15
v_call: TRBV28
cdr3_aa: CASRQRDRIPETQYF